The clone carrying this TCR beta chain was seen just once. The data were obtained in a study of T cell responses to AZD1222 COVID-19 vaccine. CDR3 length equals 14 residues. CDR1 is SGHAT, CDR2 FQNNGV, per germline. Trimming took off 0 bases at V and 9 bases at J, with 12 bases between the two ends. Clones were sequenced by immunoSEQ multiplex PCR, and TCRdb holds only the in-frame ones, with some missing. The sample lists 120,000 or so clones; 70% to 90% were seen once. The sequence came from an adult in good health. The starting material was peripheral blood, obtained on day 0 of AZD1222 vaccination. The rearrangement links TRBV11-2 to TRBJ2-1, with D possibly matching TRBD2 (6 bases). CDR3 region: CASSLDPGVGEQFF. CDR3 coding DNA: TGTGCCAGCAGCTTAGATCCGGGAGTGGGTGAGCAGTTCTTC.